This passage covers 3 T cell receptor beta chains from one sample sequenced in a study of T cell responses to AZD1222 COVID-19 vaccine. Data came from immunoSEQ multiplex PCR; TCRdb stores just in-frame clones and leaves some out. The sample holds around 150,000 clones, 90% seen once. The sample here was peripheral blood, taken 28 days after the second AZD1222 dose. These receptors were taken from an adult who received the AZD1222 COVID-19 vaccine.

This chain uses TRBV6-5 with TRBJ1-1; D remains ambiguous. V was trimmed by 4 bases and J by 1 base, leaving 10 bases between them. The germline gives CDR1 MNHEY, CDR2 SVGAGI. This CDR3 spans 14 amino acids. This CDR3 is CASSLWSGNTEAFF. As DNA, the CDR3 is TGTGCCAGCAGTTTATGGTCCGGGAACACTGAAGCTTTCTTT.

The rearrangement links TRBV6-5 to TRBJ2-3; 9 bases align to TRBD2. Per the germline V gene, CDR1 is MNHEY and CDR2 is SVGAGI. The ends lost 6 bases at V and 8 bases at J; junction bases unmatched: 9. The CDR3 consists of 14 residues. The CDR3 DNA reads TGTGCCAGCAGGGGGCTAGCGGGAACCGGTACGCAGTATTTT. It yields the protein CASRGLAGTGTQYF.

The rearrangement joins TRBV10-2 to TRBJ1-2; the D gene is possibly TRBD1 (5 bases). V was pared by 4 bases and J by 7 bases, with 13 bases between. This CDR3 contains 13 residues. Germline lookup yields CDR1 WSHSY and CDR2 SAAADI. CDR3 protein: CASSAEGKSGYTF. In DNA form, the CDR3 reads TGCGCCAGCAGTGCGGAGGGGAAGTCTGGCTACACCTTC.